The 20 T cell receptor beta chains given below trace back to one sample, sequenced in a study of T cells in Graves' hyperthyroidism and ophthalmopathy. RNA transcripts were the template for amplifying TCR beta CDR3 regions. The HTBI set primed first-round TCR CDR3 RT-PCR. MiXCR, run by TCRdb on the multiplex PCR reads, gives a single entry per CDR3 protein. The data show a few hundred thousand distinct CDR3 sequences, around 15% seen once. The sequencing input was blood. The receptors come from a woman between 35 and 50 years old with Graves' ophthalmopathy.

This clonotype has a handful of counts. The chain employs TRBV7-2 and TRBJ2-7, with 9 nucleotides matching TRBD2. The CDR3 has 15 amino acids. Trimming at V came to 2 bases and at J to 7 bases, leaving 9 bases not matched to a gene. Germline CDR1 and CDR2: SGHTA and FQGNSA. The CDR3 loop reads CASSLTAGGFGEQYF. The CDR3 nucleotides are TGTGCCAGCAGCTTAACGGCGGGAGGGTTCGGAGAGCAGTACTTC.

This clonotype has ten or more counts. The chain carries TRBV30 and TRBJ2-7; 10 bases fit TRBD2. This CDR3 is 14 amino acids long. With V trimmed by 3 bases and J by 3 bases, 5 bases remained unmatched. Germline V CDR1 and CDR2: GTSNPN, SVGIG (reference sequence). Here the CDR3 DNA reads TGTGCCTGGAGACGAGCGGGAGGGGTCTACGAGCAGTACTTC. This gives the protein CAWRRAGGVYEQYF.

This clonotype was seen repeatedly, ten times or more. The CDR3 sequence is CSARDVGFDEQYF. The CDR3 nucleotides read TGCAGTGCTAGAGACGTGGGGTTCGACGAGCAGTACTTC. V and J are TRBV20-1 and TRBJ2-7; no definite D call. Germline V gives CDR1 DFQATT, CDR2 SNEGSKA (reference sequence). V lost 0 bases, J lost 5 bases, and 11 bases lay in between. This CDR3 has 13 amino acids.

The chain recombines TRBV28 with TRBJ1-2, with TRBD1 matching over 9 bases. CDR3 size: 13 residues. Germline-derived CDR1 and CDR2 are MDHEN and SYDVKM. V trimming: 7 bases; J trimming: 5 bases; junction bases outside the gene matches: 5. The CDR3 sequence is CASTSGQGYGYTF. CDR3 coding DNA: TGTGCCAGCACCTCGGGACAGGGATATGGCTACACCTTC.

This clonotype was counted a few times. The chain couples TRBV4-1 to TRBJ2-7, with D tentatively TRBD1 or TRBD2 (5 bases each). This CDR3 has 14 residues. Germline values: CDR1 MGHRA, CDR2 YSYEKL. Trimming took 1 base from V and 7 from J, leaving 14 bases between them. The CDR3 loop reads CASSQGSEGPEQYF. The CDR3 nucleotides read TGCGCCAGCAGCCAAGGATCCGAGGGGCCGGAGCAGTACTTC.

The table lists this clonotype with many counts. The chain has TRBV7-9 and TRBJ1-1; no clear D gene. The germline V gene has CDR1 SEHNR and CDR2 FQNEAQ (reference sequence). V was trimmed by 6 bases and J by 3 bases, leaving 5 bases between them. The CDR3 sequence is 11 residues long. CDR3 in DNA: TGTGCCAGCAGTCGCTACACTGAAGCTTTCTTT. It yields the protein CASSRYTEAFF.

Many counts were recorded for this clonotype. The gene calls are TRBV3-1 and TRBJ2-1; TRBD1 matches at 8 bases. The V and J ends lost 1 base and 5 bases, in that order; junction bases with no gene match: 10. Germline values: CDR1 LGHDT, CDR2 YNNKEL (reference sequence). The CDR3 totals 17 residues. CDR3 loop: CASSQAYGTGGNNEQFF. CDR3 sequence (DNA): TGTGCCAGCAGCCAAGCGTATGGAACAGGGGGAAACAATGAGCAGTTCTTC.

This rearrangement joins TRBV12-3 or TRBV12-4 to TRBJ2-1; no definite D call. Trimming took off 4 bases at V and 8 bases at J, with 12 bases between the two ends. The CDR3 is 13 amino acids. The CDR3 here is CASSSRWGDEQFF. The CDR3 DNA reads as TGTGCCAGCAGTTCCCGATGGGGTGATGAGCAGTTCTTC.

This clonotype was seen many times. This chain connects TRBV5-1 to TRBJ2-1, with 7 nucleotides matching TRBD1. The V gene end was trimmed by 3 bases and the J gene end by 4 bases; junction bases not matched to a gene: 10. Germline CDR1 reads SGHRS; CDR2 reads YFSETQ. This CDR3 has 16 amino acids. CDR3 nucleotide sequence: TGCGCCAGCAGCTGGAGTACCGGGACAGAATACAATGAGCAGTTCTTC. It specifies CASSWSTGTEYNEQFF.

This clonotype appeared a few times. The gene calls are TRBV18 and TRBJ1-3; a weak D match, TRBD1 (5 bases). Germline CDR1 reads KGHSH; CDR2 reads LQKENI. The CDR3 loop spans 17 amino acids. Trimming left V 3 bases short and J 0 bases short, with 15 bases between. CDR3 loop: CASSPRTHGGSGNTIYF. The CDR3 bases are TGTGCCAGCTCACCCAGGACCCACGGGGGCTCTGGAAACACCATATATTTT. The entire variable domain, with the rest obtained from reference TRBV18 and TRBJ1-3, is as follows: NAGVMQNPRHLVRRRGQEARLRCSPMKGHSHVYWYRQLPEEGLKFMVYLQKENIIDESGMPKERFSAEFPKEGPSILRIQQVVRGDSAAYFCASSPRTHGGSGNTIYFGEGSWLTVV.

The genes are TRBV6-1 and TRBJ2-7; D is tentatively TRBD1 or TRBD2 (5 bases each). The ends were cut back, 5 bases at V and 5 bases at J, with 13 bases in the middle. Germline lookup yields CDR1 MNHNS and CDR2 SASEGT. This CDR3 region has 13 residues. For the CDR3, the DNA is TGTGCCAGCAGTTCTCGGGGCTTGGACGAGCAGTACTTC. It encodes CASSSRGLDEQYF.

This clonotype was recorded a few times. The chain combines TRBV4-1 with TRBJ2-5; TRBD2 might be the D (6 bases). V gave up 0 bases and J gave up 4 bases, with 12 bases separating them. The CDR3 runs 15 residues. Per germline, CDR1 MGHRA and CDR2 YSYEKL. The CDR3 loop is CASSQDIGAGETQYF. The CDR3 DNA sequence: TGCGCCAGCAGCCAAGATATTGGAGCGGGAGAGACCCAGTACTTC.

This clonotype was seen repeatedly, ten times or more. The chain links TRBV28 to TRBJ1-2; D is undetermined. The germline V gene encodes CDR1 MDHEN and CDR2 SYDVKM. This CDR3 has 11 amino acids. V shed 4 bases and J shed 3 bases, with 3 bases lying between them. The chain's CDR3 is CASSSDYGYTF. The CDR3 coding sequence is TGTGCCAGCAGTTCGGACTATGGCTACACCTTC.

This clonotype occurred a few times. V usage is TRBV18 and J usage is TRBJ2-2, with a weak D call TRBD2 (5 bases). V shed 2 bases and J shed 1 base, with 11 bases lying between them. Germline CDR1 and CDR2: KGHSH and LQKENI. This CDR3 region has 16 residues. The CDR3 DNA is TGTGCCAGCTCACCATTATCGAGCGGGAACACCGGGGAGCTGTTTTTT. Encoded protein: CASSPLSSGNTGELFF.

This clonotype was seen many times. The chain employs TRBV2 and TRBJ2-5; 9 bases fit TRBD2. Germline assignment: CDR1 SNHLY and CDR2 FYNNEI. The J segment lost 5 bases and the V segment lost 5 bases, leaving 3 bases of the junction unmatched. This CDR3 has 13 residues. CDR3 coding DNA: TGTGCCAGCAGTTGGACTAGCGAGGAGACCCAGTACTTC. Its protein product is CASSWTSEETQYF.

The rearrangement links TRBV24-1 to TRBJ2-1, with D perhaps TRBD2 (7 bases). Deletions cut 7 bases from V and 5 bases from J, with 14 bases between. Germline V gene data show CDR1 as KGHDR and CDR2 as SFDVKD. This CDR3 contains 14 residues. CDR3 bases: TGTGCCACCAGAGCGGGGCAGGGGCACAATGAGCAGTTCTTC. It is translated as CATRAGQGHNEQFF.

This clonotype was seen many times. V usage is TRBV2 and J usage is TRBJ2-2; D might be TRBD2 (6 bases). V shed 5 bases and J shed 6 bases, with 16 bases lying between them. The length of the CDR3 is 15 residues. The germline gives CDR1 SNHLY, CDR2 FYNNEI. This CDR3 reads CASSPGRGQAGELFF. The CDR3 DNA is TGTGCCAGCAGTCCCGGGCGGGGCCAGGCCGGGGAGCTGTTTTTT.

The chain carries TRBV19 and TRBJ2-5; D remains ambiguous. Trimming cost V 5 bases and J 4 bases, with 8 bases left between them. Germline V gene sequence: CDR1 LNHDA, CDR2 SQIVND (reference sequence). The CDR3 spans 12 residues. CDR3 loop: CASSADAETQYF. The CDR3 bases are TGTGCCAGTAGTGCGGATGCAGAGACCCAGTACTTC.

Ten or more counts support this clonotype. This chain uses TRBV20-1 with TRBJ1-2; a weak D match, TRBD1 (5 bases). Germline assignment: CDR1 DFQATT and CDR2 SNEGSKA (reference sequence). The CDR3 has 13 amino acids. Trimming stripped 5 bases from V and 6 bases from J, with 16 bases between. CDR3 nucleotide sequence: TGCAGTGCTGCGGGACCCTGGGTTGATGGCTACACCTTC. Translating it yields CSAAGPWVDGYTF.

To note about this clonotype: A much larger clonotype is one base distant, so this may be a read error. The V call is TRBV12-3 or TRBV12-4, the J call TRBJ2-1; no clear D. The CDR3 covers 15 residues. Trimming removed 2 bases at V and 8 bases at J, with 16 bases between. The CDR3 DNA is TGTGCCAGCAGTTTAAGCATTCCCCAGTTGGATGAGCAGTTCTTC. Amino acids: CASSLSIPQLDEQFF.